This T cell receptor (beta chain) originates from a study of T cells in Graves' hyperthyroidism and ophthalmopathy. General study findings and limits: Ophthalmopathy prediction by the model preceded onset by a median roughly 6.3 months.

V shed 3 bases and J 4 bases; nucleotides not matched to a gene: 6. CDR3 size: 16 residues. The germline CDR1 and CDR2 sequences are LNHNV and YYDKDF (reference sequence). As for this clonotype: What it binds is unknown.

Uncontrolled infections, other autoimmune diseases, pregnancy or lactation led to exclusion of patients. Around 9.9 ml of fresh peripheral blood supplied the PBMCs. There were TCR beta CDR3 regions amplified from RNA transcripts. The TCR CDR3 first-round RT-PCR relied on the HTBI primer set. Each CDR3 protein gets one entry after TCRdb re-called the multiplex PCR reads with MiXCR. The sample has about 96,000 distinct CDR3 sequences; approximately 56% are singletons. The chain couples TRBV15 to TRBJ1-5, with 10 bases identical to TRBD1. The receptor's source is a woman in her thirties or forties with Graves' hyperthyroidism. Input material: blood. CDR3: CATSSQDRGPNQPQHF. CDR3 in DNA: TGTGCCACCAGCAGCCAAGACAGGGGGCCGAATCAGCCCCAGCATTTT.